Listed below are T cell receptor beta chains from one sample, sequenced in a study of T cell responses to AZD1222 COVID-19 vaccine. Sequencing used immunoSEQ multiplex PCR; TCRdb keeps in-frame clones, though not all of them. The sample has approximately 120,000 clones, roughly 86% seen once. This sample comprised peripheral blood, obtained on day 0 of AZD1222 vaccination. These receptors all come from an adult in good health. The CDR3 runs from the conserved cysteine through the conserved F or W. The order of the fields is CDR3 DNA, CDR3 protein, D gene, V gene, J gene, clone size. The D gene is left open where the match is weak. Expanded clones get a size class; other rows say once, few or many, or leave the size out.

CDR3nt: TGTGCCAGCAGCTTAGGCCCGGGACTAGACGACAATGAGCAGTTCTTC
CDR3aa: CASSLGPGLDDNEQFF
d_gene: TRBD2
v_gene: TRBV7-9
j_gene: TRBJ2-1
abundance: once

CDR3nt: TGTGCCAAAGGGACAGAAGGACTGAACACTGAAGCTTTCTTT
CDR3aa: CAKGTEGLNTEAFF
d_gene: TRBD1
v_gene: TRBV7-6
j_gene: TRBJ1-1
abundance: NA

CDR3nt: TGTGCCAGCGTCCTGGGAATAGAGACACCCGTCTACACCTTC
CDR3aa: CASVLGIETPVYTF
d_gene: NA
v_gene: TRBV7-9
j_gene: TRBJ1-2
abundance: NA

CDR3nt: TGCGCCAGCAGCCAAGATAGGGGGATCCAAGCTTTCTTT
CDR3aa: CASSQDRGIQAFF
d_gene: NA
v_gene: TRBV4-1
j_gene: TRBJ1-1
abundance: NA

CDR3nt: TGTGCCTGGAGTGTACTAGCGGGCTACACAGATACGCAGTATTTT
CDR3aa: CAWSVLAGYTDTQYF
d_gene: TRBD2
v_gene: TRBV30
j_gene: TRBJ2-3
abundance: NA

CDR3nt: TGTGCCAGCAGCTTGGATGCAGGGGCCTATGGCTACACCTTC
CDR3aa: CASSLDAGAYGYTF
d_gene: NA
v_gene: TRBV5-5
j_gene: TRBJ1-2
abundance: NA

CDR3nt: TGTGCCAGCAGCCAGGGACTGCAGCAGTACTTC
CDR3aa: CASSQGLQQYF
d_gene: NA
v_gene: TRBV5-4
j_gene: TRBJ2-7
abundance: NA

CDR3nt: TGTGCCAGCAGCGTAGAGGGACAGGGGTCCTACGAGCAGTACTTC
CDR3aa: CASSVEGQGSYEQYF
d_gene: TRBD1
v_gene: TRBV9
j_gene: TRBJ2-7
abundance: NA

CDR3nt: TGTGCCAGCAGACAGGGACTGAACTATGGCTACACCTTC
CDR3aa: CASRQGLNYGYTF
d_gene: NA
v_gene: TRBV28
j_gene: TRBJ1-2
abundance: NA

CDR3nt: TGTGCCAGCAGGGAAGGGGGCGGGGGGGCCTCCTACAATGAGCAGTTCTTC
CDR3aa: CASREGGGGASYNEQFF
d_gene: TRBD2
v_gene: TRBV5-4
j_gene: TRBJ2-1
abundance: NA

CDR3nt: TGTGCCAGCAGCTTGGGACAGGGCGTAGGGGTTAACTATGGCTACACCTTC
CDR3aa: CASSLGQGVGVNYGYTF
d_gene: TRBD1
v_gene: TRBV5-4
j_gene: TRBJ1-2
abundance: NA

CDR3nt: TGTGCCAGCAGCCAAGGGATGGGACTACTTTCTAACTATGGCTACACCTTC
CDR3aa: CASSQGMGLLSNYGYTF
d_gene: NA
v_gene: TRBV3-1/TRBV3-2
j_gene: TRBJ1-2
abundance: NA

CDR3nt: TGTGCCAGCAGTTTCACCGGGACAGGGGATTACTATGGCTACACCTTC
CDR3aa: CASSFTGTGDYYGYTF
d_gene: TRBD1
v_gene: TRBV27
j_gene: TRBJ1-2
abundance: NA

CDR3nt: TGTGCCAGCAGCTTAGGCGGGAGGTACGAGCAGTACTTC
CDR3aa: CASSLGGRYEQYF
d_gene: TRBD2
v_gene: TRBV7-8
j_gene: TRBJ2-7
abundance: once

CDR3nt: TGTGCCAGCAGTTTAGTGGGGCGTAATGAAAAACTGTTTTTT
CDR3aa: CASSLVGRNEKLFF
d_gene: NA
v_gene: TRBV28
j_gene: TRBJ1-4
abundance: NA

CDR3nt: TGTGCCAGCAAAGGGACACCCTACGAGCAGTACTTC
CDR3aa: CASKGTPYEQYF
d_gene: NA
v_gene: TRBV6-5
j_gene: TRBJ2-7
abundance: once

CDR3nt: TGTGCCTACGGACCTGACCACACAGATACGCAGTATTTT
CDR3aa: CAYGPDHTDTQYF
d_gene: NA
v_gene: TRBV30
j_gene: TRBJ2-3
abundance: NA

CDR3nt: TGCGCCAGCAGCCGTGGTGGGACCCAGTACTTC
CDR3aa: CASSRGGTQYF
d_gene: NA
v_gene: TRBV10-1
j_gene: TRBJ2-5
abundance: NA

CDR3nt: TGTGCCAGCAGCTTGTCTAGGGGACAGCCAAATGAAAAACTGTTTTTT
CDR3aa: CASSLSRGQPNEKLFF
d_gene: TRBD1
v_gene: TRBV5-6
j_gene: TRBJ1-4
abundance: NA

CDR3nt: TGTGCCAGCAGTTACTCGCCAGGGCGAACCGGGGAGCTGTTTTTT
CDR3aa: CASSYSPGRTGELFF
d_gene: NA
v_gene: TRBV6-2/TRBV6-3
j_gene: TRBJ2-2
abundance: NA

CDR3nt: TGTGCCAGCAGCTTAGATAGCGGGGGCTCCTACAATGAGCAGTTCTTC
CDR3aa: CASSLDSGGSYNEQFF
d_gene: TRBD2
v_gene: TRBV7-2
j_gene: TRBJ2-1
abundance: NA

CDR3nt: TGCGCCAGCAGCTTGGACGGAATGAACACTGAAGCTTTCTTT
CDR3aa: CASSLDGMNTEAFF
d_gene: NA
v_gene: TRBV5-1
j_gene: TRBJ1-1
abundance: NA

CDR3nt: TGTGCCAGCAGCCAGGGCCCGGCCGGAGGCCAGCCCCAGCATTTT
CDR3aa: CASSQGPAGGQPQHF
d_gene: NA
v_gene: TRBV3-1/TRBV3-2
j_gene: TRBJ1-5
abundance: once

CDR3nt: TGTGCCAGCAGCTCACCACAAGCAGGCCATTGGGCCACTAATGAGCAGTTCTTC
CDR3aa: CASSSPQAGHWATNEQFF
d_gene: NA
v_gene: TRBV7-2
j_gene: TRBJ2-1
abundance: NA

CDR3nt: TGTGCCAGCAGTTCAGAATGGACTAGGACGACAGATACGCAGTATTTT
CDR3aa: CASSSEWTRTTDTQYF
d_gene: TRBD2
v_gene: TRBV6-5
j_gene: TRBJ2-3
abundance: NA

CDR3nt: TGCGCCAGCAGCCAAGAGGGTGAGCAGTTCTTC
CDR3aa: CASSQEGEQFF
d_gene: NA
v_gene: TRBV4-3
j_gene: TRBJ2-1
abundance: NA

CDR3nt: TGTGCCAGCAGCTTAAGCGCCACCGGGGAGCTGTTTTTT
CDR3aa: CASSLSATGELFF
d_gene: NA
v_gene: TRBV7-3
j_gene: TRBJ2-2
abundance: few

CDR3nt: TGTGCCAGCAGCTTAGGGCAGTTATACGAGCAGTACTTC
CDR3aa: CASSLGQLYEQYF
d_gene: NA
v_gene: TRBV7-2
j_gene: TRBJ2-7
abundance: NA

CDR3nt: TGTGCCAGCTCACCAGGTACAGGGGGGAACACTGAAGCTTTCTTT
CDR3aa: CASSPGTGGNTEAFF
d_gene: TRBD1
v_gene: TRBV18
j_gene: TRBJ1-1
abundance: NA

CDR3nt: TGTGCCAGCAGCACCGACAGGATCCGGTACGAGCAGTACTTC
CDR3aa: CASSTDRIRYEQYF
d_gene: NA
v_gene: TRBV6-2/TRBV6-3
j_gene: TRBJ2-7
abundance: NA

CDR3nt: TGTGCCAGCAGCTTCGGAGGGGGAACTCAGGATACGCAGTATTTT
CDR3aa: CASSFGGGTQDTQYF
d_gene: NA
v_gene: TRBV7-2
j_gene: TRBJ2-3
abundance: NA

CDR3nt: TGTGCCAGCAGCTTAGATCCAACAGGGTCCGGTGCCTTC
CDR3aa: CASSLDPTGSGAF
d_gene: NA
v_gene: TRBV7-2
j_gene: TRBJ1-2
abundance: few

CDR3nt: TGTGCCAGCAGCCGGGGCGAAAGCTCCTACAATGAGCAGTTCTTC
CDR3aa: CASSRGESSYNEQFF
d_gene: NA
v_gene: TRBV7-9
j_gene: TRBJ2-1
abundance: once

CDR3nt: TGCAGCGTTGAAGACATAATTGGGTGGAATGAGCAGTTCTTC
CDR3aa: CSVEDIIGWNEQFF
d_gene: NA
v_gene: TRBV29-1
j_gene: TRBJ2-1
abundance: NA

CDR3nt: TGTGCCAGCAGCCAAGCCCCTGGGGGTTCCTACGAGCAGTACTTC
CDR3aa: CASSQAPGGSYEQYF
d_gene: NA
v_gene: TRBV14
j_gene: TRBJ2-7
abundance: NA

CDR3nt: TGTGCCAGTAGTATCGGTAGCCTCACTGAAGCTTTCTTT
CDR3aa: CASSIGSLTEAFF
d_gene: NA
v_gene: TRBV19
j_gene: TRBJ1-1
abundance: once

CDR3nt: TGTGCCAGCAGTTACAAGGACACAGATACGCAGTATTTT
CDR3aa: CASSYKDTDTQYF
d_gene: NA
v_gene: TRBV6-5
j_gene: TRBJ2-3
abundance: NA

CDR3nt: TGTGCCAGCACAGGAACAGGGACAAGAGGCTACACCTTC
CDR3aa: CASTGTGTRGYTF
d_gene: NA
v_gene: TRBV2
j_gene: TRBJ1-2
abundance: once

CDR3nt: TGTGCCAGTACCATAGATGGACACGTGAACACTGAAGCTTTCTTT
CDR3aa: CASTIDGHVNTEAFF
d_gene: NA
v_gene: TRBV19
j_gene: TRBJ1-1
abundance: NA

CDR3nt: TGTGCCAGCAGCGAGGGAGCGAGACAGGGGCTTGATAATTCACCCCTCCACTTT
CDR3aa: CASSEGARQGLDNSPLHF
d_gene: TRBD1
v_gene: TRBV9
j_gene: TRBJ1-6
abundance: once

CDR3nt: TGTGCCAGCAGCCAAGGGGCCATCCAAGAGACCCAGTACTTC
CDR3aa: CASSQGAIQETQYF
d_gene: NA
v_gene: TRBV3-1/TRBV3-2
j_gene: TRBJ2-5
abundance: NA

CDR3nt: TGTGCCAGCAGTTTTACGGTCATTAATGAAAAACTGTTTTTT
CDR3aa: CASSFTVINEKLFF
d_gene: NA
v_gene: TRBV2
j_gene: TRBJ1-4
abundance: once

CDR3nt: TGCGCCAGCAGCCAAGATCCAGCGGGAGCCCTCTCGGATGAGCAGTTCTTC
CDR3aa: CASSQDPAGALSDEQFF
d_gene: TRBD2
v_gene: TRBV4-3
j_gene: TRBJ2-1
abundance: NA

CDR3nt: TGCGCCAGCAGCCAAACCCAGGGGATCGGGGAGCTGTTTTTT
CDR3aa: CASSQTQGIGELFF
d_gene: NA
v_gene: TRBV5-1
j_gene: TRBJ2-2
abundance: NA

CDR3nt: TGTGCCAGCAGCGCCTCGACTGAAGCTTTCTTT
CDR3aa: CASSASTEAFF
d_gene: NA
v_gene: TRBV21-1
j_gene: TRBJ1-1
abundance: few

CDR3nt: TGTGCCAGCAGTTACGGACAGGGGGCAAGGAACACTGAAGCTTTCTTT
CDR3aa: CASSYGQGARNTEAFF
d_gene: TRBD1
v_gene: TRBV28
j_gene: TRBJ1-1
abundance: NA